Each of the 5 T cell receptor beta chains below was sequenced from the same sample in a study of blood T cell repertoires in COVID-19. TCRdb's copy holds only in-frame clones and misses some; the assay was immunoSEQ multiplex PCR. The table lists 150,000 to 200,000 clones, less than 90% of them singletons, with roughly 15% in the top ten. Sequencing input: peripheral blood. The receptor source for this set is a woman in her 70s with COVID-19, enrolled during active disease.

This clone was counted only a few times. The genes are TRBV25-1 and TRBJ2-7; 7 nucleotides agree with TRBD1. V gave up 7 bases and J gave up 6 bases; unmatched junction bases: 6. In germline, CDR1 is MGHDK, CDR2 SYGVNS. The CDR3 spans 12 residues. The CDR3 DNA reads TGTGCCAGCAAGGCCTCAGGGGGCGAGCAGTACTTC. It specifies CASKASGGEQYF.

The rearrangement joins TRBV29-1 to TRBJ1-5, with D perhaps matching TRBD1 (6 bases). The CDR3 totals 14 residues. Trimming removed 8 bases from V and 1 base from J, with 15 bases in between. Per the germline V gene, CDR1 is SQVTM and CDR2 is ANQGSEA. The CDR3 nucleotides are TGCAGCTACAGCGGACAGCTAAGCAATCAGCCCCAGCATTTT. Protein product: CSYSGQLSNQPQHF.

The gene calls are TRBV27 and TRBJ1-1; TRBD1 is a possible D gene (6 bases). V was pared by 9 bases and J by 10 bases, with 21 bases between. The V gene's germline CDR1 is MNHEY and CDR2 SMNVEV (reference sequence). CDR3 length: 13 amino acids. The CDR3 DNA reads as TGTGCCAGTGGTCTGGGGGGGCCCCAAGGAGCTTTCTTT. Encoded protein: CASGLGGPQGAFF.

On this clone: One end of the junction is discordant with germline, which a read error may explain. The genes are TRBV7-9 and TRBJ1-5; TRBD1 matches at 7 bases. This CDR3 has 14 residues. Germline V gene sequence: CDR1 SEHNR, CDR2 FQNEAQ (reference sequence). The CDR3 region is CASSTRQGNQPQHF. The CDR3 region has the DNA TGTGCCAGCAGCACCCGACAGGGCAACCAGCCCCAGCATTTT.

The rearrangement joins TRBV19 to TRBJ1-6; 8 positions agree with TRBD1. V lost 10 bases and J lost 6; bases outside the gene matches: 8. The length of the CDR3 is 14 residues. Germline V gives CDR1 LNHDA, CDR2 SQIVND (reference sequence). The CDR3, as DNA: TGTGCCACCCGGGCGGACAGGGTTAATTCACCCCTCCACTTT. This encodes CATRADRVNSPLHF.